The 30 T cell receptor beta chains reported below all come from one sample, sequenced in a study of shared clonotypes between healthy human individuals. CD45RO negativity and positive selection for CCR7 defined naive CD8 cells, a population that excluded terminally differentiated effector memory CD45RA+ cells. TCRdb's table, derived via immunoSEQ multiplex PCR, lists solely in-frame clones and lacks some. The sample has some 2 million clones, about 95% seen once. The sequenced sample was naive CD8+ T cells sorted from blood. These receptors all come from a man between 18 and 29 years old in good health.

A word on this clone: Other DNA variants within this sample encode the same CDR3. The chain has TRBV5-1 and TRBJ2-5; maybe TRBD1 (5 bases). Trimming stripped 0 bases from V and 2 bases from J, with 5 bases between. CDR1 is SGHRS, CDR2 YFSETQ, per germline. This CDR3 has 13 amino acids. CDR3 DNA sequence: TGCGCCAGCAGCTTGGGACAGCAAGAGACCCAGTACTTC. Its protein is CASSLGQQETQYF.

Only one count was recorded for this clone. The chain couples TRBV27 to TRBJ2-1; 10 nucleotides align to TRBD2. The CDR3 is 15 residues long. V was clipped by 10 bases and J by 8 bases; unmatched bases: 14. Germline lookup yields CDR1 MNHEY and CDR2 SMNVEV (reference sequence). The CDR3 reads CATSILAGMLHEQFF. In DNA, the CDR3 is TGTGCCACGAGTATACTAGCGGGAATGCTCCATGAGCAGTTCTTC.

The rearrangement links TRBV27 to TRBJ2-2, with 9 bases identical to TRBD1. The CDR3 is 18 residues long. CDR1 and CDR2 (germline): MNHEY, SMNVEV (reference sequence). J gave up 7 bases and V 5 bases, and 17 bases lay outside the gene matches. The CDR3: CASSINPYAGTGIGELFF. The DNA of the CDR3 is TGTGCCAGCAGTATAAACCCTTACGCCGGGACAGGGATCGGGGAGCTGTTTTTT.

The chain combines TRBV10-1 with TRBJ2-2; D ambiguous. The CDR3 has 19 amino acids. The germline gives CDR1 WNHNN, CDR2 SYGVQD (reference sequence). Deletions cut 5 bases from V and 0 bases from J, with 22 bases between. The CDR3, as DNA: TGCGCCAGCAGTCAGTTCGTCGCAGGTAGCCTTACGAACACCGGGGAGCTGTTTTTT. It encodes CASSQFVAGSLTNTGELFF.

The chain recombines TRBV9 with TRBJ2-5; 8 nucleotides agree with TRBD2. CDR3 length: 15 amino acids. V was clipped by 0 bases and J by 5 bases; unmatched bases: 6. Germline lookup yields CDR1 SGDLS and CDR2 YYNGEE. The CDR3 region is CASSVGLTGGETQYF. The CDR3 DNA follows: TGTGCCAGCAGCGTAGGTTTAACGGGAGGGGAGACCCAGTACTTC.

The rearrangement links TRBV5-6 to TRBJ2-7; 7 bases fit TRBD2. The CDR3 has 13 residues. J gave up 5 bases and V 5 bases, and 7 bases lay outside the gene matches. Germline V gene sequence: CDR1 SGHDT, CDR2 YYEEEE. Here the CDR3 reads CASRGGSENEQYF. The DNA of the CDR3 is TGTGCCAGCAGGGGCGGGAGTGAAAACGAGCAGTACTTC.

The chain employs TRBV28 and TRBJ2-2, with a tentative D call TRBD2 (7 bases). Deletions cut 7 bases from V and 0 bases from J, with 18 bases between. The CDR3 is 17 amino acids. CDR1 is MDHEN, CDR2 SYDVKM, per germline. The CDR3 protein is CASTTPGGGTNTGELFF. Here the CDR3 DNA reads TGTGCCAGCACCACTCCCGGCGGGGGCACGAACACCGGGGAGCTGTTTTTT.

This chain joins TRBV27 and TRBJ1-1, with TRBD1 identical over 7 bases. This CDR3 is 13 amino acids long. The germline gives CDR1 MNHEY, CDR2 SMNVEV (reference sequence). With 4 bases clipped from V and 7 bases from J, the junction kept 6 bases outside the gene matches. The CDR3: CASSSYRGSEAFF. In nucleotides, the CDR3 is TGTGCCAGCAGTTCCTACAGGGGTAGTGAAGCTTTCTTT.

The rearrangement links TRBV6-5 to TRBJ1-4; D unresolved. This CDR3 spans 13 amino acids. CDR1 is MNHEY, CDR2 SVGAGI, per germline. Trimming pared 6 bases from V and 7 bases from J, leaving 12 bases between. The CDR3 here is CASRPRGGEKLFF. CDR3 in DNA: TGTGCCAGCAGACCTCGGGGAGGTGAAAAACTGTTTTTT.

Of note for this clone: Different DNA sequences within this sample yield the same CDR3. The gene calls are TRBV10-2 and TRBJ2-2, with D unclear. V was clipped by 1 base and J by 8 bases, with 8 bases between them. The germline CDR1 and CDR2 sequences are WSHSY and SAAADI. The CDR3 length is 13 residues. CDR3 loop: CASSEWGGGELFF. CDR3 nucleotides: TGCGCCAGCAGTGAGTGGGGTGGAGGGGAGCTGTTTTTT.

The rearrangement links TRBV6-1 to TRBJ1-1; a weak D match, TRBD1 (5 bases). This CDR3 spans 12 amino acids. Trimming removed 8 bases from V and 8 bases from J, with 15 bases in between. The germline V gene encodes CDR1 MNHNS and CDR2 SASEGT. The CDR3 region has the DNA TGTGCCAGCTGGGGGTTAGGGCCAGAAGCTTTCTTT. Protein sequence: CASWGLGPEAFF.

The genes are TRBV19 and TRBJ1-2, with a tentative D call TRBD1 (5 bases). CDR1 is LNHDA and CDR2 is SQIVND in the germline V gene (reference sequence). The CDR3 is 13 residues long. Between the trimmed V and J ends, which lost 5 bases and 3 bases, there was a span of 10 bases. In DNA form, the CDR3 reads TGTGCCAGTAGTTCCGGGGCCTACTATGGCTACACCTTC. Protein product: CASSSGAYYGYTF.

The chain joins TRBV5-1 to TRBJ2-3; the match to TRBD2 covers 12 bases. This CDR3 has 16 amino acids. The junction had 3 bases not matched to a gene; V was cut back by 4 bases and J by 0 bases. The V gene's germline CDR1 is SGHRS and CDR2 YFSETQ. CDR3 residues: CASSDGLAGSTDTQYF. CDR3 nucleotide sequence: TGCGCCAGCAGCGACGGACTAGCGGGGAGCACAGATACGCAGTATTTT.

The chain combines TRBV27 with TRBJ1-6; no firm D call. Germline CDR1 is MNHEY and CDR2 is SMNVEV (reference sequence). V was trimmed by 7 bases and J by 8 bases, leaving 15 bases between them. This CDR3 has 14 amino acids. CDR3 loop: CASTHRFPYSPLHF. In DNA, the CDR3 is TGTGCCAGCACCCACCGATTCCCTTATTCACCCCTCCACTTT.

This clone appeared a single time. V gene TRBV9 combines with J gene TRBJ1-1; D gene ambiguous. Looked up from germline, CDR1 is SGDLS and CDR2 is YYNGEE. The CDR3 length is 12 residues. V was clipped by 4 bases and J by 5 bases, with 9 bases between them. CDR3 region: CASSSQETEAFF. The CDR3 DNA is TGTGCCAGCAGCTCCCAAGAGACTGAAGCTTTCTTT. The full variable domain, completed using reference TRBV9 and TRBJ1-1, is DSGVTQTPKHLITATGQRVTLRCSPRSGDLSVYWYQQSLDQGLQFLIQYYNGEERAKGNILERFSAQQFPDLHSELNLSSLELGDSALYFCASSSQETEAFFGQGTRLTVV.

With regard to this clone: The sample holds other DNA sequences that translate to the same CDR3. This CDR3 reads CASSGGNTEAFF. CDR3 coding DNA: TGTGCCAGCAGCGGAGGTAACACTGAAGCTTTCTTT. This chain connects TRBV7-9 to TRBJ1-1; D is uncertain. Trimming removed 5 bases at V and 2 bases at J, with 6 bases between. The CDR3 has 12 residues. The germline gives CDR1 SEHNR, CDR2 FQNEAQ (reference sequence).

J is TRBJ1-3 and V is TRBV6-1; a possible D gene is TRBD1 (5 bases). CDR3 length: 15 amino acids. Germline CDR1 and CDR2: MNHNS and SASEGT. Trimming left V 11 bases short and J 0 bases short, with 17 bases between. For the CDR3, the DNA is TGTGCCGGGGCTTTGGCAGACTCCTCTGGAAACACCATATATTTT. As protein: CAGALADSSGNTIYF.

The chain links TRBV28 to TRBJ1-2; D not resolved. Deletions cut 3 bases from V and 8 bases from J, with 7 bases between. The CDR3 loop spans 11 amino acids. Germline V gives CDR1 MDHEN, CDR2 SYDVKM. The CDR3 region has the DNA TGTGCCAGCAGTTTCCCAGAGGGCTACACCTTC. This translates into CASSFPEGYTF.

A word on this clone: Compared with germline, one end of the junction differs, possibly owing to a read error. The chain is built from TRBV27 and TRBJ2-7; 10 bases are shared with TRBD2. CDR3 size: 14 residues. Germline CDR1 reads MNHEY; CDR2 reads SMNVEV (reference sequence). CDR3 region: CASRKSGGAAEQHF. As DNA, the CDR3 is TGTGCCAGCAGAAAAAGCGGGGGGGCCGCCGAGCAGCACTTC.

This clone was counted a few times. The chain joins TRBV5-6 to TRBJ1-2; perhaps TRBD1 as D (5 bases). The CDR3 consists of 15 residues. CDR1 and CDR2 (germline): SGHDT, YYEEEE. With 6 bases removed from V and 0 bases from J, the gap between germline ends came to 15 bases. CDR3 nucleotide sequence: TGTGCCAGCAACACACAGACAGAGACTAACTATGGCTACACCTTC. Translating it yields CASNTQTETNYGYTF.

The chain employs TRBV10-3 and TRBJ2-7; D not resolved. This CDR3 has 15 residues. CDR1 is ENHRY and CDR2 is SYGVKD in the germline V gene. Trimming cost V 5 bases and J 1 base, with 15 bases left between them. The CDR3 is CAISSAQEVSYEQYF. In DNA form, the CDR3 reads TGTGCCATCAGTAGCGCCCAGGAAGTATCCTACGAGCAGTACTTC.

On this clone: This specimen includes other DNA sequences encoding the same CDR3. The chain employs TRBV19 and TRBJ2-7; 11 bases match TRBD2. The CDR3 length is 13 residues. Unmatched junction bases numbered 3, after V lost 8 bases and J lost 3 bases. The germline CDR1 and CDR2 sequences are LNHDA and SQIVND (reference sequence). The DNA of the CDR3 is TGTGCCAGTCGACTAGCGGGAAGCTACGAGCAGTACTTC. Amino acids: CASRLAGSYEQYF.

This clone was observed a handful of times. The chain employs TRBV29-1 and TRBJ2-5; no clear D. The CDR3 has 11 residues. Germline-derived CDR1 and CDR2 are SQVTM and ANQGSEA. The ends were cut back, 6 bases at V and 4 bases at J, with 9 bases in the middle. The CDR3 loop reads CSVINGETQYF. Written as DNA, the CDR3 is TGCAGCGTGATAAATGGAGAGACCCAGTACTTC. Complete variable domain (other parts from reference TRBV29-1 and TRBJ2-5): SAVISQKPSRDICQRGTSLTIQCQVDSQVTMMFWYRQQPGQSLTLIATANQGSEATYESGFVIDKFPISRPNLTFSTLTVSNMSPEDSSIYLCSVINGETQYFGPGTRLLVL.

The J gene is TRBJ2-1, the V gene TRBV5-6; D unresolved. The CDR3 extends over 15 amino acids. V gave up 2 bases and J gave up 4 bases, with 13 bases separating them. Germline V CDR1 and CDR2: SGHDT, YYEEEE. The CDR3 here is CASSFTVLGYNEQFF. CDR3 DNA sequence: TGTGCCAGCAGCTTTACGGTTTTAGGGTACAATGAGCAGTTCTTC. The variable domain in full, with the rest retrieved from reference TRBV5-6 and TRBJ2-1, is DAGVTQSPTHLIKTRGQQVTLRCSPKSGHDTVSWYQQALGQGPQFIFQYYEEEERQRGNFPDRFSGHQFPNYSSELNVNALLLGDSALYLCASSFTVLGYNEQFFGPGTRLTVL.

The chain joins TRBV28 to TRBJ1-5; 7 bases line up with TRBD1. J was trimmed by 0 bases and V by 10 bases; bases with no gene match: 15. The CDR3 runs 17 residues. Germline V lookup: CDR1 MDHEN, CDR2 SYDVKM. For the CDR3, the DNA is TGTGCCACCGATGACGGGACAGTCGACTATAGCAATCAGCCCCAGCATTTT. This sequence encodes CATDDGTVDYSNQPQHF.

This chain links TRBV7-2 with TRBJ2-5, with 11 bases lining up with TRBD2. The CDR3 is 18 amino acids. Trimming removed 6 bases from V and 1 base from J; junction bases left unmatched: 13. CDR1 and CDR2 (germline): SGHTA, FQGNSA. The CDR3 loop reads CASSSNPSGGPSQETQYF. CDR3 DNA: TGTGCCAGCAGTTCAAATCCTAGCGGGGGGCCCTCCCAAGAGACCCAGTACTTC.

V gene TRBV5-4 combines with J gene TRBJ1-1; 8 bases fit TRBD1. The CDR3 has 15 amino acids. CDR1 is SGHNT, CDR2 YYREEE, per germline (reference sequence). Unmatched junction bases numbered 7, after V lost 0 bases and J lost 6 bases. CDR3 residues: CASSLATGEESEAFF. CDR3 DNA sequence: TGTGCCAGCAGCTTGGCGACAGGGGAGGAATCTGAAGCTTTCTTT.

Here the CDR3 DNA reads TGTGCCAGCAGTGGACCCCGGGAGGGGGGGAGCTCCTATAATTCACCCCTCCACTTT. Amino acid sequence: CASSGPREGGSSYNSPLHF. V is TRBV2 and J is TRBJ1-6; D possibly corresponds to TRBD1 (6 bases). V was shortened by 4 bases and J by 0 bases, with 19 bases between the two germline ends. Germline V gene lookup returns CDR1 SNHLY and CDR2 FYNNEI. The CDR3 contains 19 residues.

This chain uses TRBV15 with TRBJ2-7; D is perhaps TRBD2 (5 bases). CDR1 is LNHNV, CDR2 YYDKDF, per germline (reference sequence). The CDR3 loop spans 15 amino acids. Trimming shortened V by 0 bases and J by 1 base, and 10 bases separated the two germline ends. The CDR3 region has the DNA TGTGCCACCAGCAGAGAGGTCGTAGCGTCCTACGAGCAGTACTTC. It specifies CATSREVVASYEQYF.

This clone showed up just once. Other DNA sequences within the sample encode an identical CDR3. This rearrangement joins TRBV13 to TRBJ2-1; D remains ambiguous. Trimming left V 0 bases short and J 4 bases short, with 7 bases between. CDR3 length: 14 residues. Per the germline V gene, CDR1 is PRHDT and CDR2 is FYEKMQ (reference sequence). The CDR3 DNA reads as TGTGCCAGCAGCTTAGGGCAGGATTACAATGAGCAGTTCTTC. Translated: CASSLGQDYNEQFF.